This record looks at one T cell receptor beta chain sequence and its context. Antigen unknown. The CDR3 totals 16 residues. The ends lost 4 bases at V and 0 bases at J; junction bases unmatched: 2. Germline CDR1 and CDR2: MNHNY and SVGAGI (reference sequence). A single record per CDR3 protein comes from TCRdb applying MiXCR to the 5' RACE reads. The sample comprises 300,000 to 400,000 distinct CDR3 sequences, around 4.1% of which are singletons, and around 24% rests with the top ten. This specimen comes from a study of T cells after yellow fever vaccination. General study results and limits: Abundant bulk-population clonotypes could contaminate the FACS-sorted repertoires.

The origin of this receptor is a young man who received the YFV17D yellow fever vaccine. V usage is TRBV6-6 and J usage is TRBJ1-6; 8 positions agree with TRBD1. The sample in question was PBMCs, obtained 5 days after the yellow fever booster vaccination. This CDR3 reads CASSFTGGSYNSPLHF. The CDR3 DNA is TGTGCCAGCAGTTTCACAGGGGGCTCCTATAATTCACCCCTCCACTTT.